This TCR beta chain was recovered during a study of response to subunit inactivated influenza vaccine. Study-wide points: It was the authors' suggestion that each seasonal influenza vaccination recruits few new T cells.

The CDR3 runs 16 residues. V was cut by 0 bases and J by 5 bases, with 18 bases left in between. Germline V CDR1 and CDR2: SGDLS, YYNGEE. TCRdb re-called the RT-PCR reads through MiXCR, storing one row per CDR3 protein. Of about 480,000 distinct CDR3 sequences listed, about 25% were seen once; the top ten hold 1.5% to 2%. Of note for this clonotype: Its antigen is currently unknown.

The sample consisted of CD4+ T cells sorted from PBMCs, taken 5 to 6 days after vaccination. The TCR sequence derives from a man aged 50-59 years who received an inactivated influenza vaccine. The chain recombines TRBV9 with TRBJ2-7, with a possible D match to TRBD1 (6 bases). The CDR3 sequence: CASSVDLQGRGDEQYF. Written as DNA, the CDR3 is TGTGCCAGCAGCGTAGATCTTCAGGGGCGAGGCGACGAGCAGTACTTC.